These 2 T cell receptor beta chains originate from one sample sequenced in a study of cytomegalovirus exposure and HLA in healthy donors. PCR amplification relied on 60 Vbeta primers (plus 13 Jbeta primers). Here immunoSEQ multiplex PCR was the method, and the copy in TCRdb shows in-frame clones only, minus some. The sample holds approximately 90,000 clones; about 75% are singletons and the top ten take 4.5% to 5%. The sample consisted of PBMCs. The receptors stem from a woman in her thirties or forties in good health and CMV-seronegative.

This clone was counted once. The chain employs TRBV2 and TRBJ1-6; D might be TRBD1 (6 bases). The germline V gene encodes CDR1 SNHLY and CDR2 FYNNEI. The V end was cut by 6 bases, the J end by 5 bases, with 20 bases between. This CDR3 spans 17 amino acids. The CDR3 DNA reads as TGTGCCAGCAGAGCTATAGCTACAGGGTTCAATAATTCACCCCTCCACTTT. It specifies CASRAIATGFNNSPLHF.

V usage is TRBV9 and J usage is TRBJ1-5, with 7 bases that match TRBD1. V dropped 0 bases and J dropped 3; count of bases not matched to a gene: 12. The V gene's germline CDR1 is SGDLS and CDR2 YYNGEE. The CDR3 covers 18 residues. Written as DNA, the CDR3 is TGTGCCAGCAGCGTAGTAGTAGATCAAAAGGGGGCCAATCAGCCCCAGCATTTT. Protein product: CASSVVVDQKGANQPQHF. The complete variable domain, with remaining parts taken from reference TRBV9 and TRBJ1-5, reads DSGVTQTPKHLITATGQRVTLRCSPRSGDLSVYWYQQSLDQGLQFLIQYYNGEERAKGNILERFSAQQFPDLHSELNLSSLELGDSALYFCASSVVVDQKGANQPQHFGDGTRLSIL.